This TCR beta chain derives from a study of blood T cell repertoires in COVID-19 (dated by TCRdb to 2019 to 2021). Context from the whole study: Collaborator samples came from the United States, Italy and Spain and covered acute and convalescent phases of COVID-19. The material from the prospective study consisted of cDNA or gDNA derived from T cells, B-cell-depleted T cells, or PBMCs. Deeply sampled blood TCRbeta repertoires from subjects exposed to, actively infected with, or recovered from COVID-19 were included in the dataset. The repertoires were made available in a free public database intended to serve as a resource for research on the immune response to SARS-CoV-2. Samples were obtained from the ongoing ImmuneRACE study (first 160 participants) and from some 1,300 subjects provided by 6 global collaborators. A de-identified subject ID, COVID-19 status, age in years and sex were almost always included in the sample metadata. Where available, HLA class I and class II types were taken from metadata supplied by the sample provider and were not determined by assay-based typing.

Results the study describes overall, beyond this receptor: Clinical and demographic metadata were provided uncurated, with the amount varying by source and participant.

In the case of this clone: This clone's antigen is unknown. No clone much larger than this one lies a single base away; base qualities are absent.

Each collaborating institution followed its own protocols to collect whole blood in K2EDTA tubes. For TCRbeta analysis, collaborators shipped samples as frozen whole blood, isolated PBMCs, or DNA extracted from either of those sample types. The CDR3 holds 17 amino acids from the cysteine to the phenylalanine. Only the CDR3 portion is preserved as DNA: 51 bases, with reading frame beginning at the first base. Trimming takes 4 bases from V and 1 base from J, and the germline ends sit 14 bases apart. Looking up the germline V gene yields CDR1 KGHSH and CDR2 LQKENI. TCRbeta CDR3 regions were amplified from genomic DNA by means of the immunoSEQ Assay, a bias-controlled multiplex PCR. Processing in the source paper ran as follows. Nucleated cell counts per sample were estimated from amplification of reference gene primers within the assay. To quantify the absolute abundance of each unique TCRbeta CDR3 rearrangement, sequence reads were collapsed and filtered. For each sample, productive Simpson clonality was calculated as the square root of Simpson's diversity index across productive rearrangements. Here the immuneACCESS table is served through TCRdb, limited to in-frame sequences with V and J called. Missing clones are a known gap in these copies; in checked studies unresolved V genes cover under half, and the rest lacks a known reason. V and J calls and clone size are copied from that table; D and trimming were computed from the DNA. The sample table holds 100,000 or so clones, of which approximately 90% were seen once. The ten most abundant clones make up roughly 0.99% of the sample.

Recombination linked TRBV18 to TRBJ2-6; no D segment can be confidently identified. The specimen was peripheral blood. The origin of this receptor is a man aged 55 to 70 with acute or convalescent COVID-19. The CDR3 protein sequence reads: CASSLAVLASGANVLTF. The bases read TGTGCCAGCTCACTCGCGGTTTTAGCTTCTGGGGCCAACGTCCTGACTTTC.